The entry that follows covers one T cell receptor beta chain sequence. Its antigen is still unknown. The same CDR3 arises from other DNA sequences in this sample as well. Naive CD8 cells lacked CD45RO, underwent positive selection for CCR7 and left out terminally differentiated effector memory CD45RA+ cells. The source of the sample is a study of shared clonotypes between healthy human individuals. Only in-frame clones appear in the TCRdb table, and some are missing; sequencing was by immunoSEQ multiplex PCR. The sample has millions of clones; approximately 94% are singletons. The V gene's germline CDR1 is SGDLS and CDR2 YYNGEE. With V trimmed by 2 bases and J by 3 bases, 5 bases remained unmatched. This CDR3 is 14 amino acids long. Study-level results: Large sequencing depth failed to make sorted-subset sequencing complete, rarefaction showed.

This chain connects TRBV9 to TRBJ2-7, with 7 nucleotides matching TRBD2. The sample taken for sequencing was naive CD8+ T cells sorted from blood. The sequence was obtained from a man between 18 and 29 years old in good health. DNA for the CDR3: TGTGCCAGCAGCGTCGGCGGGAGTCGCTACGAGCAGTACTTC. Translation gives CASSVGGSRYEQYF.